This T cell receptor beta chain was profiled in a study of OX40 agonist ivuxolimab in advanced cancers. Study summary: Three patients got partial responses; one had hepatocellular carcinoma and two had cutaneous melanoma. General study results and limits: The study observed clonal expansion of CD4+ and CD8+ blood T cells by week 6 at 0.1 to 3.0 mg/kg. In CD8+ T cells, expanded clones were on average more numerous than in CD4+.

The CDR3 sequence is 13 residues long. In germline, CDR1 is SSHAT, CDR2 FNYEAQ (reference sequence). Notes on this clone: What it recognizes is unknown. One junction end disagrees with the germline gene, perhaps due to a read error.

Sequencing was performed with immunoSEQ multiplex PCR; in TCRdb, only in-frame clones are kept and a portion is missing. The data hold some 77,000 clones, with approximately 86% observed a single time. Sequenced material: CD4+ or CD8+ T cells sorted from blood, taken in a trial of the OX40 agonist ivuxolimab. The rearrangement links TRBV7-7 to TRBJ1-1; possibly TRBD1 for D (5 bases). The sequence derives from an adult with an advanced solid tumor such as melanoma, head and neck, liver or kidney cancer. The DNA for the CDR3 is TGTGCTAGCAGCTTAGAGGAGGGGACTGAAGCTTTCTTT. It translates to CASSLEEGTEAFF. The full variable domain, rest sourced from reference TRBV7-7 and TRBJ1-1, is GAGVSQSPRYKVTKRGQDVTLRCDPISSHATLYWYQQALGQGPEFLTYFNYEAQPDKSGLPSDRFSAERPEGSISTLTIQRTEQRDSAMYRCASSLEEGTEAFFGQGTRLTVV.